This T cell receptor beta chain was sequenced in a study of blood T cell repertoires in COVID-19. Study-level background: Sites in the United States, Italy and Spain provided acute and convalescent COVID-19 samples. Sources were T cells, B-cell-depleted T cells, or PBMCs; the material itself was cDNA or gDNA.

Germline values: CDR1 LGHDT, CDR2 YNNKEL (reference sequence). The length of the CDR3 is 14 residues. Trimming at V came to 4 bases and at J to 5 bases, leaving 2 bases not matched to a gene. As originally analysed: The authors estimated nucleated cell counts from reference gene primer amplification. This table comes from immunoSEQ multiplex PCR, and its TCRdb copy is limited to in-frame clones, with some not included. That table is the source of V, J and clone size, and D and trimming were worked out from the DNA. The table has roughly 260,000 clones, 79% seen once; the top ten hold under 4.5%. Sample: peripheral blood. This chain uses TRBV3-1 (or the pseudogene TRBV3-2) with TRBJ1-6, with 7 bases fitting TRBD1. The TCR sequence derives from a woman between 35 and 50 years old with active or convalescent COVID-19. This chain's CDR3 is CASSPGQHNSPLHF. CDR3 DNA sequence: TGTGCCAGCAGCCCGGGACAGCATAATTCACCCCTCCACTTT.